Listed below are T cell receptor beta chains from one sample, sequenced in a study of molecular identifiers for immune sequencing clone quantification. MiXCR was run by TCRdb on the PCR reads, yielding one entry per CDR3 protein. Among around 320,000 distinct CDR3 sequences listed, under 25% were seen once. Sequencing was performed on naive CD8+ T cells from blood, with Jurkat cell RNA spiked in. The receptors derive from a human donor in good health. Some libraries in this study had Jurkat cell RNA spiked in. Both conserved end residues are part of each CDR3. Fields, in order: CDR3 DNA, CDR3 protein, V gene, D gene, J gene, clone size. The D gene is left open where the match is weak. Clone size appears in some rows only: once, few, many, or a class for an expanded clone.

TGTGCCAGCAGTTTGACACCCAGGACTGAAGCTTTCTTT CASSLTPRTEAFF TRBV12-3/TRBV12-4 NA TRBJ1-1 NA
TGCCCCAGCAGCTGGGGGACAGCCTACGAGCAGTACTTC CPSSWGTAYEQYF TRBV5-1 TRBD1 TRBJ2-7 NA
TGCGCCAGCAGCAACCGGGACAGAGCCTCTGGGGCCAACGTCCTGACTTTC CASSNRDRASGANVLTF TRBV4-3 TRBD1 TRBJ2-6 NA
TGCGCCAGCAGCCCTAACGACAGTGCCTACGAGCAGTACTTC CASSPNDSAYEQYF TRBV5-1 NA TRBJ2-7 many
TGCGCCAGCAGCTGGGACACCAGCACAGATACGCAGTATTTT CASSWDTSTDTQYF TRBV5-1 NA TRBJ2-3 many
TGCAGCGTTGAAGACGGGGAAACCACTGAAGCTTTCTTT CSVEDGETTEAFF TRBV29-1 NA TRBJ1-1 many
TGCAGTGCTAGTCGCGATCCCGGGTACACTGAAGCTTTCTTT CSASRDPGYTEAFF TRBV20-1 NA TRBJ1-1 many
TGCAGCGTTGAAGATTGGGGGAGGGCTGGAGATACGCAGTATTTT CSVEDWGRAGDTQYF TRBV29-1 TRBD2 TRBJ2-3 many
TGTGCCACCAGCAGAGAATTTAGCGGGGCCTCGTCCTACAATGAGCAGTTCTTC CATSREFSGASSYNEQFF TRBV15 TRBD2 TRBJ2-1 few
TGTGCCAGCAGCCCGAAGGGGGCTGGAGAGCAGTACTTC CASSPKGAGEQYF TRBV9 TRBD1 TRBJ2-7 few
TGTGCCAGTAGTATAGAGGAGGGGGCCGGTCAGCCCCAGCATTTT CASSIEEGAGQPQHF TRBV19 TRBD1 TRBJ1-5 NA
TGTGCCAGCAGCATAACTAGCGGGGTTGGAGATACGCAGTATTTT CASSITSGVGDTQYF TRBV7-8 TRBD2 TRBJ2-3 NA
TGTGCCAGCAGCCAAGATCTTGAAGAGACCCAGTACTTC CASSQDLEETQYF TRBV4-2 NA TRBJ2-5 many
TGTGCCAGCAGGACAGGGGGGTTCACTAGCACAGATGCGCAGTATTTT CASRTGGFTSTDAQYF TRBV6-1 TRBD1 TRBJ2-3 NA
TGTGCCAGCAGTTACTATCCGGGGTACGAGCAGTACTTC CASSYYPGYEQYF TRBV6-5 NA TRBJ2-7 many
TGTGCCAGCAGTTACAGAGCTGATACGCAGTATTTT CASSYRADTQYF TRBV6-2/TRBV6-3 NA TRBJ2-3 NA
TGCGCCAGCAGCCAAGGCGCTCTGGGGGATGAGCAGTTCTTC CASSQGALGDEQFF TRBV4-1 NA TRBJ2-1 many
TGTGCCAGCAGCTTTATGTTACAAGAGACCCAGTACTTC CASSFMLQETQYF TRBV7-9 NA TRBJ2-5 many
TGTGCCAGCAGTTTAGGTCACTGGAGCGACATTCAGTACTTC CASSLGHWSDIQYF TRBV12-3/TRBV12-4 NA TRBJ2-4 many
TGTGCCAGCAGCTCCGGGACTAGCGGGAGCCTTGGCACCGATACGCAGTATTTT CASSSGTSGSLGTDTQYF TRBV7-9 TRBD2 TRBJ2-3 NA
TGTGCCAGCATCCCCGGGACTAGCAGGGGTACGCAGTATTTT CASIPGTSRGTQYF TRBV7-8 TRBD2 TRBJ2-3 many
TGTGCCAGCAGCTCCTACGGCGGGGACGGCTACGAGCAGTACTTC CASSSYGGDGYEQYF TRBV7-2 NA TRBJ2-7 many
TGTGCCAGCAGTTTGTGGACAGGTAATCAGCCCCAGCATTTT CASSLWTGNQPQHF TRBV28 TRBD1 TRBJ1-5 many
TGTGCCAGCAGTGGACTAGCGATAACCTACGAGCAGTACTTC CASSGLAITYEQYF TRBV7-9 TRBD2 TRBJ2-7 many
TGCAGTGCCGCGACTACTGGGGAGGCCCAGTACTTC CSAATTGEAQYF TRBV20-1 NA TRBJ2-5 NA
TGTGCCAGCAGCGTAGAGGCCCTGAACACTGAAGCTTTCTTT CASSVEALNTEAFF TRBV9 NA TRBJ1-1 many
TGTGCCAGCAGCCAAAGGGGGACTCGAAACGCCGACAGGGACACCTACAATGAGCAGTTCTTC CASSQRGTRNADRDTYNEQFF TRBV6-5 NA TRBJ2-1 few
TGTGCCAGCAGCTTTTCAGGGGGAAGGGATACTGAAGCTTTCTTT CASSFSGGRDTEAFF TRBV7-9 TRBD1 TRBJ1-1 NA
TGTGCCAGCAGCCCGGGCGGGGGGACGGACGAGCAGTACTTC CASSPGGGTDEQYF TRBV7-9 TRBD2 TRBJ2-7 NA
TGTGCCATCAGCGGTGCGGGGACAGCGACCTACGAGCAGTACTTC CAISGAGTATYEQYF TRBV10-3 NA TRBJ2-7 NA
TGTGCCAGCAGCGCTTATGGAAACACCGGGGAGCTGTTTTTT CASSAYGNTGELFF TRBV7-9 NA TRBJ2-2 NA
TGTGCCACCAGCAGAGATTGGAACTTTCGCACAGATACGCAGTATTTT CATSRDWNFRTDTQYF TRBV15 NA TRBJ2-3 many
TGTGCCAGCAGCTTATTAGAGGAGCCAGAGACCCAGTACTTC CASSLLEEPETQYF TRBV7-6 NA TRBJ2-5 many
TGTGCCAGCAGCTCGGGACAGGGCAATGAAAAACCGTTTTTT CASSSGQGNEKPFF TRBV7-9 TRBD1 TRBJ1-4 NA
TGTGCCAGCACCCAAAGACGAGCCGAGCAGTACTTC CASTQRRAEQYF TRBV7-9 NA TRBJ2-7 NA
TGTGCCAGCAGCCAAACGTTCGGGCATTATAGCCTTGAAGCTTTCTTT CASSQTFGHYSLEAFF TRBV14 NA TRBJ1-1 many
TGCAGTGCTGAGCGGGAGGGCAATGAGCAGTTCTTC CSAEREGNEQFF TRBV20-1 TRBD2 TRBJ2-1 few
TGCAGCGTTGAGCTCTTAAGCTCTGGGGCCAACGTCCTGACTTTC CSVELLSSGANVLTF TRBV29-1 NA TRBJ2-6 many
TGCAGTGCTAGCGATCAAGGGTCGTACGAGCAGTACTTC CSASDQGSYEQYF TRBV20-1 NA TRBJ2-7 many
TGCGGCGTTGAAGCCCTCGGGACAGGGGGGAAGTACTTC CGVEALGTGGKYF TRBV29-1 TRBD1 TRBJ2-4 NA
TGTGCCAGCAGCTCTAGTGGTCCGGCCCATAACGAGCAGTACTTC CASSSSGPAHNEQYF TRBV7-6 NA TRBJ2-7 many
TGTGCCAGCGGGACGGACAGGTTCAATCAGCCCCAGCATTTT CASGTDRFNQPQHF TRBV27 TRBD1 TRBJ1-5 NA
TGCGCCAGCAGCCAGGGACTGGGACAGGGATTCTACGAGCAGTACTTC CASSQGLGQGFYEQYF TRBV4-3 TRBD1 TRBJ2-7 NA
TGTGCCAGCAGGCCGTTGGTAACTGAAGCTTTCTTT CASRPLVTEAFF TRBV7-9 NA TRBJ1-1 many
TGTGCCATCCGCACGGGGGAGAGGGGCAATGAGCAGTTCTTC CAIRTGERGNEQFF TRBV5-8 NA TRBJ2-1 NA
TGCCGCGTTGAAGTGACCCGGGGGGGGGAAAAACTGTTTTTT CRVEVTRGGEKLFF TRBV29-1 NA TRBJ1-4 NA
TGTGCCAGCAGTCAAACTACAGGGTCAGGAGAGACCCAGTACTTC CASSQTTGSGETQYF TRBV12-3/TRBV12-4 NA TRBJ2-5 NA
TGCACCACTTCGGGGGCCGGGACTGAAGCTTTCTTT CTTSGAGTEAFF TRBV29-1 NA TRBJ1-1 many
TGTGCCAGCAGCTCCGCCTTTAAAAGCGGGAGGGCACCCCAAGAGACCCAGTACTTC CASSSAFKSGRAPQETQYF TRBV7-2 TRBD2 TRBJ2-5 few
TGTGCCAGTAGTATAACGCAAATCAATCAGCCCCAGCATTTT CASSITQINQPQHF TRBV19 NA TRBJ1-5 few
TGCAGTGCTAGACAAGGAGGTCACAATGAGCAGTTCTTC CSARQGGHNEQFF TRBV20-1 NA TRBJ2-1 NA
TGCAGCGTTGATGGAGGGGAATGGGGCACTGAAGCTTTCTTT CSVDGGEWGTEAFF TRBV29-1 NA TRBJ1-1 NA
TGTGCCAGCAGCTCCCCGGGACAGGAAGAGACCCAGTACTTC CASSSPGQEETQYF TRBV7-2 TRBD1 TRBJ2-5 many
TGTGCCAGCAGTTTTCGCCTGGCAGTCACTGAAGCTTTCTTT CASSFRLAVTEAFF TRBV12-3/TRBV12-4 NA TRBJ1-1 few
TGTACCAGCCACAGGGCACCCCCCTACGAGCAGTACTTC CTSHRAPPYEQYF TRBV2 NA TRBJ2-7 NA
TGTGCCGCCGACCCGGGGACAGCGAACACCGGGGAGCTGTTTTTT CAADPGTANTGELFF TRBV2 TRBD1 TRBJ2-2 NA
TGTGCCAGCAGCCACGGCTTCGGCGGCACAGATACGCAGTATTTT CASSHGFGGTDTQYF TRBV12-3/TRBV12-4 NA TRBJ2-3 many
TGTGCCTGGAGCGAGGATTTAAGGACTGAAGCTTTCTTT CAWSEDLRTEAFF TRBV30 NA TRBJ1-1 few
TGTGCCAGCACTCCGGGGACTTCACCCTACAATGAGCAGTTCTTC CASTPGTSPYNEQFF TRBV12-3/TRBV12-4 NA TRBJ2-1 NA
TGTGCCAGCAGTTCCGGGGAGTTTACTTCACCCCTCCACTTT CASSSGEFTSPLHF TRBV6-5 NA TRBJ1-6 few